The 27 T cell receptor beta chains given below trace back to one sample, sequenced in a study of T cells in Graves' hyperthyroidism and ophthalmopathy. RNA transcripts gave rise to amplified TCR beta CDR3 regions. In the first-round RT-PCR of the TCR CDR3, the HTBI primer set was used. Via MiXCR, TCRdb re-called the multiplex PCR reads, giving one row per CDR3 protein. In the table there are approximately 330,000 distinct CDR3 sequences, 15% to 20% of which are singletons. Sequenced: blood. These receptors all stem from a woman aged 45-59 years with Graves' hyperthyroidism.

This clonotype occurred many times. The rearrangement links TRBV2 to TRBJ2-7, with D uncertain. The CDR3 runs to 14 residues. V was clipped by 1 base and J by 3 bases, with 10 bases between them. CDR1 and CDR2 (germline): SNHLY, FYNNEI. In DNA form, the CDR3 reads TGTGCCAGCAGTGAAGAAGGAGAGCTCTACGAGCAGTACGTC. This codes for CASSEEGELYEQYV.

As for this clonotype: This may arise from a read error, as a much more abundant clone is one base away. CDR3: CASSLDLFLEKLFF. The CDR3 DNA sequence: TGTGCCAGCAGTCTTGACCTATTCCTGGAAAAACTGTTTTTT. The chain has TRBV12-3 or TRBV12-4 and TRBJ1-4; no firm D call. This CDR3 has 14 residues. The V end was cut by 5 bases, the J end by 8 bases, with 15 bases between.

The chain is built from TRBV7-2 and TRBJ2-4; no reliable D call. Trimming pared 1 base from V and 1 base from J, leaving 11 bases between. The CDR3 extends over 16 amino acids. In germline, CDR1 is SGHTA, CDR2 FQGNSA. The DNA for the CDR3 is TGTGCCAGCAGCTTAGTTTTCCATGGGGCCAAAAACATTCAGTACTTC. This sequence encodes CASSLVFHGAKNIQYF.

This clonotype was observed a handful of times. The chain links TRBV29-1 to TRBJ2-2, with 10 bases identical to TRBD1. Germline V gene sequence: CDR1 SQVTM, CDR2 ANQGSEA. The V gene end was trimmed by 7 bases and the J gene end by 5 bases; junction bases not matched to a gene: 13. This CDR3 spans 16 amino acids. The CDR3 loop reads CSAMKPTGGATGELFF. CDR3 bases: TGCAGCGCCATGAAACCGACAGGGGGCGCGACCGGGGAGCTGTTTTTT.

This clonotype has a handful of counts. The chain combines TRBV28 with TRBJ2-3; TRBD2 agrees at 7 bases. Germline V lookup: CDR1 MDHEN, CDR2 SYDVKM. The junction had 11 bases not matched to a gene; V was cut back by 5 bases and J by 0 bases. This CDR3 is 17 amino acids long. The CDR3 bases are TGTGCCAGCAGTCCCCCCTCCAGCGGGGCTAGCACAGATACGCAGTATTTT. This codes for CASSPPSSGASTDTQYF.

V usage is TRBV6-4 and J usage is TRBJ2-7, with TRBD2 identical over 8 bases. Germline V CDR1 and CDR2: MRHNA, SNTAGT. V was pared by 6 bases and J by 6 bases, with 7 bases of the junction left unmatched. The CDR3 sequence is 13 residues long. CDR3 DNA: TGTGCCAGCAGAGGGACTAGTCCGACCGAGCAGTACTTC. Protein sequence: CASRGTSPTEQYF.

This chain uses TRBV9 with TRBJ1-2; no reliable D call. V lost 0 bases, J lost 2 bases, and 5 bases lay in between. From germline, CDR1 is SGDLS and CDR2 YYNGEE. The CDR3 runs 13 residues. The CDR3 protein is CASSVGANYGYTF. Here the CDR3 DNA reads TGTGCCAGCAGCGTAGGTGCGAACTATGGCTACACCTTC.

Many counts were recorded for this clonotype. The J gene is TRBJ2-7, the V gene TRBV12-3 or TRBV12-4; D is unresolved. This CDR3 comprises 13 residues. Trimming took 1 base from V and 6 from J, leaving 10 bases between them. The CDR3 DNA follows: TGTGCCAGCAGTTTAGGAGTTAGGGCCGAGCAGTACTTC. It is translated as CASSLGVRAEQYF.

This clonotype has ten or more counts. The CDR3 sequence: CASSQGMGWQGTEAFF. The CDR3 nucleotides are TGTGCCAGCAGCCAGGGTATGGGGTGGCAGGGCACTGAAGCTTTCTTT. The V gene is TRBV3-1, the J gene TRBJ1-1; perhaps TRBD1 as D (5 bases). The germline V gene encodes CDR1 LGHDT and CDR2 YNNKEL (reference sequence). The CDR3 is 16 amino acids. Trimming took 3 bases from V and 4 from J, leaving 18 bases between them.

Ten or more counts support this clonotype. CDR3 sequence (DNA): TGTGCCAGCAGCCCCGGACAGGGCGGTCAGCCCCAGCATTTT. This gives the protein CASSPGQGGQPQHF. The rearrangement joins TRBV5-6 to TRBJ1-5, with TRBD1 matching 8 bases. Germline-derived CDR1 and CDR2 are SGHDT and YYEEEE. V lost 4 bases and J lost 6; bases outside the gene matches: 6. There are 14 residues in the CDR3.

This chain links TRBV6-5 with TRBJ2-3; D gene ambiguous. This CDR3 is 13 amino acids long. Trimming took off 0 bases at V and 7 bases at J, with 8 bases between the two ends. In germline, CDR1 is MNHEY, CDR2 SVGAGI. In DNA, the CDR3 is TGTGCCAGCAGTTACTCCGGCGCCTATACGCAGTATTTT. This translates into CASSYSGAYTQYF.

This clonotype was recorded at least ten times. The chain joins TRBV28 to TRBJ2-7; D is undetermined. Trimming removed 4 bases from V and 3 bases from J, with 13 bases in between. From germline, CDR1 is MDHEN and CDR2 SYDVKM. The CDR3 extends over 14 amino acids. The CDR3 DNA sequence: TGTGCCAGCAGTTGGGCCAGGACCCGCTACGAGCAGTACTTC. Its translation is CASSWARTRYEQYF.

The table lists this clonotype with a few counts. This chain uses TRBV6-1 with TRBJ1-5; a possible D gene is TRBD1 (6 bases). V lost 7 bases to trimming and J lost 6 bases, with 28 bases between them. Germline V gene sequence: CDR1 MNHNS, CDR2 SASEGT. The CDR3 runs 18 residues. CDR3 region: CASNSPTGGGRRIQPQHF. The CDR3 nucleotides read TGTGCCAGCAATTCTCCAACGGGGGGGGGCCGAAGAATTCAGCCCCAGCATTTT.

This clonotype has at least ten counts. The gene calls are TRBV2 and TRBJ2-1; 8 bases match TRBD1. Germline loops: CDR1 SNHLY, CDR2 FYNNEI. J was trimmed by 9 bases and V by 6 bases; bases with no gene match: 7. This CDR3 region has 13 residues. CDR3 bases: TGTGCCAGCAGCCTGGACAGGGTCAGTGAGCAGTTCTTC. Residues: CASSLDRVSEQFF.

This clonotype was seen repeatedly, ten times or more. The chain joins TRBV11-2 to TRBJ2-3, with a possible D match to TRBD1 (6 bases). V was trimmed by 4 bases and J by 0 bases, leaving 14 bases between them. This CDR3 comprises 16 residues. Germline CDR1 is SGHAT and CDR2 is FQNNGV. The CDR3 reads CASSSRTAKSTDTQYF. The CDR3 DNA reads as TGTGCCAGCAGCTCCCGGACAGCGAAAAGCACAGATACGCAGTATTTT.

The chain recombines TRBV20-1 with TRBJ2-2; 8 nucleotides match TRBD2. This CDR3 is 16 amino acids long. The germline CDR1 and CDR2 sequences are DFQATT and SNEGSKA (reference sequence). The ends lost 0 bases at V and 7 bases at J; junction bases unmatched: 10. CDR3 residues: CSARDRAGVNSGELFF. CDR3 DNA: TGCAGTGCTAGAGATCGAGCGGGAGTTAATAGCGGGGAGCTGTTTTTT.

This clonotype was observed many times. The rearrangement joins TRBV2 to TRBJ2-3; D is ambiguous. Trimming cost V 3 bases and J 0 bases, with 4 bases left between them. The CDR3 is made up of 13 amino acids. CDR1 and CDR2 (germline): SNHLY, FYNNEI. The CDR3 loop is CASSEGSTDTQYF. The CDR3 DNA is TGTGCCAGCAGTGAGGGAAGCACAGATACGCAGTATTTT. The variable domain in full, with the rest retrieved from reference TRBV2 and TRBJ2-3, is EPEVTQTPSHQVTQMGQEVILRCVPISNHLYFYWYRQILGQKVEFLVSFYNNEISEKSEIFDDQFSVERPDGSNFTLKIRSTKLEDSAMYFCASSEGSTDTQYFGPGTRLTVL.

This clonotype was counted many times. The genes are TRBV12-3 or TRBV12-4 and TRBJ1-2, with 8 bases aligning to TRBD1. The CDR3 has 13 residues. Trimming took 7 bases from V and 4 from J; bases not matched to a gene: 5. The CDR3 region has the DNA TGTGCCAGCACCACGGACAGGGCCTATGGCTACACCTTC. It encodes CASTTDRAYGYTF.

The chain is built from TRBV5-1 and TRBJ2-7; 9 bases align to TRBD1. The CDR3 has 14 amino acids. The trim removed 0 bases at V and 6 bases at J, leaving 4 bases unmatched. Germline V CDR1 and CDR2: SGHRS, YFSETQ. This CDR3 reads CASSLEQGAREQYV. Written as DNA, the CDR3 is TGCGCCAGCAGCTTGGAACAGGGGGCGCGCGAGCAGTACGTC.

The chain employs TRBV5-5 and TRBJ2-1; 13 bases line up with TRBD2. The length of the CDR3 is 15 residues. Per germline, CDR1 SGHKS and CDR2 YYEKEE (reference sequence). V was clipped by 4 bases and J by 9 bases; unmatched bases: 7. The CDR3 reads CASSLRTSGSGEQFF. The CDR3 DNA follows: TGTGCCAGCAGCCTAAGGACTAGCGGGAGTGGTGAGCAGTTCTTC.

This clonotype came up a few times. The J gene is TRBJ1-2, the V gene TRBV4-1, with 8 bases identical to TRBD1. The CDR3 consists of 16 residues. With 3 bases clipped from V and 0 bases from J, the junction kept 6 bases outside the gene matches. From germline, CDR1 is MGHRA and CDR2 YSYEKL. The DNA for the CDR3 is TGCGCCAGCAGCCAGGCACAGGGGGGGGCTAACTATGGCTACACCTTC. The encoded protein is CASSQAQGGANYGYTF.

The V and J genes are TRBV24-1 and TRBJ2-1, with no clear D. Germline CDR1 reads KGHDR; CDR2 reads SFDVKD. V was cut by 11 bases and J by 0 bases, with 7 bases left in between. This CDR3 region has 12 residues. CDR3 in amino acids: CASQSSYNEQFF. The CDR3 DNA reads TGTGCCAGCCAGAGCTCCTACAATGAGCAGTTCTTC.

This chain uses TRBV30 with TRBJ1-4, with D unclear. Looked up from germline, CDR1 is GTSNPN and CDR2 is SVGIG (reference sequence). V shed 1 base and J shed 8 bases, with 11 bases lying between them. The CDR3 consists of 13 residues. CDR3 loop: CAWSGSEREKLFF. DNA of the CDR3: TGTGCCTGGAGTGGGAGCGAGAGGGAAAAACTGTTTTTT.

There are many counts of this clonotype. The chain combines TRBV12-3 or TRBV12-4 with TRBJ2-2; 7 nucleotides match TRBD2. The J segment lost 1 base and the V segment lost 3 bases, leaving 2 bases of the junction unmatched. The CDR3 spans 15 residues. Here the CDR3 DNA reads TGTGCCAGCAGTTTGGGAGGGATGAACACCGGGGAGCTGTTTTTT. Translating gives CASSLGGMNTGELFF.

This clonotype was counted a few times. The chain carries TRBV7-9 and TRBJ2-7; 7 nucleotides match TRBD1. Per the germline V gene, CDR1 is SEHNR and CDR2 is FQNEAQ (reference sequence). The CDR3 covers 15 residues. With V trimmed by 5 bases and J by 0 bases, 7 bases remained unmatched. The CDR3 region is CASSGNRGSSYEQYF. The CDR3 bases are TGTGCCAGCAGCGGCAACAGGGGAAGCTCCTACGAGCAGTACTTC.

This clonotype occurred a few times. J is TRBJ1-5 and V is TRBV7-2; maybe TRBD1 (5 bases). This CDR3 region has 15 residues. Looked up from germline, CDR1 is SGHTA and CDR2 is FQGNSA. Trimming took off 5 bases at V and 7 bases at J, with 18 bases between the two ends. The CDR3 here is CASSPPPTRGQPQHF. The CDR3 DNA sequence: TGTGCCAGCAGCCCCCCACCGACGCGGGGGCAGCCCCAGCATTTT.

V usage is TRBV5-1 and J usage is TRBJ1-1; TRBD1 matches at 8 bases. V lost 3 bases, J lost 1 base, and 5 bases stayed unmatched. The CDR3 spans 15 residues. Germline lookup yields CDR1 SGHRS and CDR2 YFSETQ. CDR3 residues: CASSSTGQGNTEAFF. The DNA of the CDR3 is TGCGCCAGCAGCTCCACCGGACAGGGGAACACTGAAGCTTTCTTT. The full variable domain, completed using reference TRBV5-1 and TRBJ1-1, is KAGVTQTPRYLIKTRGQQVTLSCSPISGHRSVSWYQQTPGQGLQFLFEYFSETQRNKGNFPGRFSGRQFSNSRSEMNVSTLELGDSALYLCASSSTGQGNTEAFFGQGTRLTVV.